Following are 12 T cell receptor beta chains from one sample sequenced in a study of prognosis after radiotherapy for stage I lung cancer. Genomic DNA yielded TCR beta CDR3, amplified by two-round multiplex PCR. With primers specific to each TRBV and TRBJ gene, the first-round PCR was performed. TCRdb used MiXCR to reprocess the multiplex PCR reads, holding one entry per CDR3 protein. The sample shows some 15,000 distinct CDR3 sequences, approximately 40% of them seen only once. This material consisted of PBMCs, taken before or after stereotactic body radiation therapy (not recorded which). Receptors were obtained from a donor over 45 with non-small cell lung cancer.

As regards this clonotype: This clone may be a read error of a much larger clone one base away. The chain is built from TRBV2 and TRBJ1-2; a weak D match, TRBD1 (5 bases). The CDR3 runs 12 residues. Germline V gene lookup returns CDR1 SNHLY and CDR2 FYNNEI. V lost 2 bases and J 10 bases, leaving 11 bases between the germline ends. As DNA, the CDR3 is TGTGCCAGCAGTGAACGGGGGAATGTCTACACCTTC. This sequence encodes CASSERGNVYTF. Using reference TRBV2 and TRBJ1-2 for the parts outside the CDR3, the full variable domain is EPEVTQTPSHQVTQMGQEVILRCVPISNHLYFYWYRQILGQKVEFLVSFYNNEISEKSEIFDDQFSVERPDGSNFTLKIRSTKLEDSAMYFCASSERGNVYTFGSGTRLTVV.

The chain combines TRBV7-8 with TRBJ2-7; tentatively, D is TRBD2 (6 bases). Between the trimmed V and J ends, which lost 4 bases and 6 bases, there was a span of 16 bases. CDR1 is SGHVS and CDR2 is FQNEAQ in the germline V gene. The CDR3 consists of 14 residues. The CDR3: CASSSLGGMAEQYF. In DNA, the CDR3 is TGTGCCAGCAGCTCCCTTGGCGGGATGGCCGAGCAGTACTTC. Full variable domain (remainder filled in from reference TRBV7-8 and TRBJ2-7): GAGVSQSPRYKVAKRGQDVALRCDPISGHVSLFWYQQALGQGPEFLTYFQNEAQLDKSGLPSDRFFAERPEGSVSTLKIQRTQQEDSAVYLCASSSLGGMAEQYFGPGTRLTVT.

Concerning this clonotype itself: Germline is not matched at one junction end, which may reflect a read error. The chain couples TRBV10-3 to TRBJ2-7; TRBD2 is a possible D gene (7 bases). Looked up from germline, CDR1 is ENHRY and CDR2 is SYGVKD. The length of the CDR3 is 13 residues. CDR3 amino acids: CATSEGGVYEQYF. The CDR3 region has the DNA TGTGCCACCAGTGAGGGGGGGGTCTACGAGCAGTACTTC.

V and J are TRBV5-1 and TRBJ2-7, with TRBD2 identical over 11 bases. The V gene end was trimmed by 4 bases and the J gene end by 5 bases; junction bases not matched to a gene: 8. Germline CDR1 is SGHRS and CDR2 is YFSETQ. The CDR3 runs to 15 residues. DNA of the CDR3: TGCGCCAGCAGCCAAACTAGCGGGGGAAACGACGAGCAGTACTTC. It encodes CASSQTSGGNDEQYF. Looking up the rest from reference TRBV5-1 and TRBJ2-7 gives the full variable domain: KAGVTQTPRYLIKTRGQQVTLSCSPISGHRSVSWYQQTPGQGLQFLFEYFSETQRNKGNFPGRFSGRQFSNSRSEMNVSTLELGDSALYLCASSQTSGGNDEQYFGPGTRLTVT.

Points on this clonotype: This clone may be a read error of a much larger clone one base away. This chain joins TRBV29-1 and TRBJ2-3; TRBD2 matches 14 bases. The CDR3 consists of 17 residues. From germline, CDR1 is SQVTM and CDR2 ANQGSEA. The DNA of the CDR3 is TGCATCGTTATGCGACTAGCGGGGGGGTCGGGCACAGATACGCAGTATTTT. It is translated as CIVMRLAGGSGTDTQYF.

This clonotype was seen at least ten times. This sequence joins TRBV19 and TRBJ1-3; no clear D. The V gene's germline CDR1 is LNHDA and CDR2 SQIVND (reference sequence). V was clipped by 1 base and J by 0 bases, with 10 bases between them. This CDR3 spans 16 amino acids. The CDR3 bases are TGTGCCAGTAGTATAGGACGGATGAACTCTGGAAACACCATATATTTT. Amino acid sequence: CASSIGRMNSGNTIYF.

A remark on this clonotype: This likely stems from a read error, as it lies one base from a far larger clone. V is TRBV6-2 or TRBV6-3 and J is TRBJ2-7, with D perhaps matching TRBD1 or TRBD2 (5 bases each). The V end lost 4 bases, the J end lost 2 bases, and 9 bases lay between the germline ends. The germline V gene encodes CDR1 MNHEY and CDR2 SVGEGT. The CDR3 totals 13 residues. This CDR3 is CASSSRGPYEQYF. CDR3 coding DNA: TGTGCCAGCAGTTCCCGGGGACCCTACGAGCAGTACTTC.

In this sample, this clonotype turned up many times. The chain employs TRBV18 and TRBJ2-1; 13 bases align to TRBD2. V lost 6 bases and J lost 6; bases outside the gene matches: 8. The CDR3 is 16 amino acids. CDR1 is KGHSH, CDR2 LQKENI, per germline. The CDR3 DNA reads TGTGCCAGCTCGCGGACTAGCGGGAGTCTAGCCAATGAGCAGTTCTTC. Its translation: CASSRTSGSLANEQFF.

The CDR3 DNA reads as TGTGCCAGCATTCCTCCGGGACTATACAATGAGCAGTTCTTC. Translating it yields CASIPPGLYNEQFF. The chain couples TRBV7-9 to TRBJ2-1; the match to TRBD2 covers 7 bases. The CDR3 is 14 amino acids. CDR1 and CDR2 from the germline V gene are SEHNR and FQNEAQ (reference sequence). V lost 7 bases to trimming and J lost 4 bases; unmatched junction nucleotides: 7. Supplemented by reference TRBV7-9 and TRBJ2-1, the full variable domain reads DTGVSQNPRHKITKRGQNVTFRCDPISEHNRLYWYRQTLGQGPEFLTYFQNEAQLEKSRLLSDRFSAERPKGSFSTLEIQRTEQGDSAMYLCASIPPGLYNEQFFGPGTRLTVL.

The sample holds many counts of this clonotype. The rearrangement links TRBV3-1 to TRBJ2-7; 7 nucleotides agree with TRBD2. CDR1 LGHDT and CDR2 YNNKEL come from the germline V gene (reference sequence). Germline trimming cut 3 bases from V and 6 bases from J; bases unmatched to any gene: 5. The CDR3 runs to 13 residues. CDR3 amino acids: CASSQSGDGEQYF. CDR3 DNA sequence: TGTGCCAGCAGCCAGAGCGGGGACGGCGAGCAGTACTTC.

This clonotype was seen repeatedly, ten times or more. The chain employs TRBV4-1 and TRBJ1-3, with a possible D match to TRBD1 (6 bases). V was cut by 0 bases and J by 2 bases, with 8 bases left in between. CDR1 is MGHRA, CDR2 YSYEKL, per germline. The CDR3 has 15 amino acids. The chain's CDR3 is CASSQEDRAGNTIYF. Here the CDR3 DNA reads TGCGCCAGCAGCCAAGAGGACAGAGCTGGAAACACCATATATTTT.

In regard to this clonotype: One end of the junction varies from germline; a read error may be responsible. This sequence joins TRBV3-1 and TRBJ2-1, with TRBD2 identical over 11 bases. Germline V lookup: CDR1 LGHDT, CDR2 YNNKEL (reference sequence). The CDR3 extends over 17 amino acids. This chain's CDR3 is CASSRRPTSGAYNDQFF. The CDR3 nucleotides read TGTGCCAGCAGCCGACGACCGACTAGCGGGGCCTACAATGATCAGTTCTTC.